The TCR beta chain under discussion was sequenced for a study of cytomegalovirus exposure and HLA in healthy donors. Germline lookup yields CDR1 MDHEN and CDR2 SYDVKM. This CDR3 is 14 amino acids long. Trimming cost V 4 bases and J 7 bases; bases outside gene matches: 5. This clone was picked up a small number of times. PCR was performed using 60 Vbeta and 13 Jbeta primers. TCRdb's copy holds only in-frame clones and misses some; the assay was immunoSEQ multiplex PCR. The sample has around 120,000 clones, roughly 80% seen once. The chain joins TRBV28 to TRBJ1-4, with 8 bases that match TRBD1. The sequence came from a man between 60 and 75 years old in good health and CMV-seropositive. The specimen was PBMCs. The CDR3 loop is CASSSDRDVEKLFF. The CDR3 nucleotides are TGTGCCAGCAGTTCGGACAGGGATGTTGAAAAACTGTTTTTT.